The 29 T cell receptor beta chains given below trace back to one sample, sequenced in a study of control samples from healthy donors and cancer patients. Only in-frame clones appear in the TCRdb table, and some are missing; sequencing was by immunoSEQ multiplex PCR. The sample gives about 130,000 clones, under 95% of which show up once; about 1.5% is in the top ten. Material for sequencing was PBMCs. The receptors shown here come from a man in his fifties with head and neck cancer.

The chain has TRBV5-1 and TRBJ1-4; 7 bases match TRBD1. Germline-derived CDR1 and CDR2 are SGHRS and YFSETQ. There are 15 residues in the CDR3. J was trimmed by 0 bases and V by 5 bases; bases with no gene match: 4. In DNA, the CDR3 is TGCGCCAGCAGGGACAGGCCTGCAACTAATGAAAAACTGTTTTTT. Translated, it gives CASRDRPATNEKLFF.

Here the CDR3 DNA reads TGTGCCAGCAGCTTAGCTGTGACAGGTACCTCCTACGAGCAGTACTTC. Its translation is CASSLAVTGTSYEQYF. This rearrangement joins TRBV7-2 to TRBJ2-7, with D possibly being TRBD1 (6 bases). Per germline, CDR1 SGHTA and CDR2 FQGNSA. The V end lost 0 bases, the J end lost 0 bases, and 12 bases lay between the germline ends. The CDR3 runs 16 residues.

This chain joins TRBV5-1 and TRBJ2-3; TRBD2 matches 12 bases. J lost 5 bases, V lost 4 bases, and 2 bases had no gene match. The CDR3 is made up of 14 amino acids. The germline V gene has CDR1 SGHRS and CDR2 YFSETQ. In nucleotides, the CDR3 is TGCGCCAGCAGCCCGACTAGCGGGGGAGATACGCAGTATTTT. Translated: CASSPTSGGDTQYF.

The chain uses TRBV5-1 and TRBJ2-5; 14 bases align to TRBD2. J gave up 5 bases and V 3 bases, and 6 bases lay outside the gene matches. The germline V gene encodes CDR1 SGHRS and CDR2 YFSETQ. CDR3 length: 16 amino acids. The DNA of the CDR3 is TGCGCCAGCAGCTCGACTAGCGGGGGGGTTAGGGAGACCCAGTACTTC. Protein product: CASSSTSGGVRETQYF.

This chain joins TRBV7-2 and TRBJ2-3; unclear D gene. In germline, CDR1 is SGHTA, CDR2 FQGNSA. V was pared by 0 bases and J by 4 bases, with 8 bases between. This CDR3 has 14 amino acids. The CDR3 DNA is TGTGCCAGCAGCTTAGCGGTATCCGCAGATACGCAGTATTTT. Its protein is CASSLAVSADTQYF.

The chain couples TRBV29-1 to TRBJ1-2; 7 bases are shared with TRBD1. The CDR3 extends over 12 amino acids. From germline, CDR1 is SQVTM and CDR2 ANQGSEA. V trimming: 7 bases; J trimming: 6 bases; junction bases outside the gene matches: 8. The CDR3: CSATGTADGYTF. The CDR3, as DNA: TGCAGCGCCACCGGGACAGCAGATGGCTACACCTTC.

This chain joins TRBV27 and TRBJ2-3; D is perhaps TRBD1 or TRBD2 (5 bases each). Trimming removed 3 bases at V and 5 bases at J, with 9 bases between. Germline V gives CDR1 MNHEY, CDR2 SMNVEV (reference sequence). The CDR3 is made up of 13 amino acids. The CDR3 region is CASSLGELDTQYF. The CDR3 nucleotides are TGTGCCAGCAGTTTGGGGGAGTTAGATACGCAGTATTTT.

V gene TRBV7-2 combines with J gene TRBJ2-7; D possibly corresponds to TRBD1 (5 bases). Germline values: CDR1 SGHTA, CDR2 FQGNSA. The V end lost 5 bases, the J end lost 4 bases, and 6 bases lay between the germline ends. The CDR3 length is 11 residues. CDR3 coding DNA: TGTGCCAGCAGCCACAGGTACGAGCAGTACTTC. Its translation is CASSHRYEQYF.

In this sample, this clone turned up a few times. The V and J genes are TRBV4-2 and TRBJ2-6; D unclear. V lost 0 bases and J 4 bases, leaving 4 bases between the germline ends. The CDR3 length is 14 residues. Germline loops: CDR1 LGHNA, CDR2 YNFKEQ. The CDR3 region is CASSQDLGANVLTF. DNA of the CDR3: TGTGCCAGCAGCCAAGATCTGGGGGCCAACGTCCTGACTTTC.

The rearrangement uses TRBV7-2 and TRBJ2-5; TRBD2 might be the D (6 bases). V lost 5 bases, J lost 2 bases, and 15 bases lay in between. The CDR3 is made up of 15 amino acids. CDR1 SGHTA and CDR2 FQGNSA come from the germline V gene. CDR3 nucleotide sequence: TGTGCCAGCAGCCCCTCGGGGGTCCGACAAGAGACCCAGTACTTC. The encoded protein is CASSPSGVRQETQYF.

CDR3 in amino acids: CASSPFGVNEQFF. The CDR3 region has the DNA TGTGCCAGCAGCCCCTTTGGGGTTAATGAGCAGTTCTTC. The chain combines TRBV28 with TRBJ2-1, with D unclear. CDR1 is MDHEN, CDR2 SYDVKM, per germline. This CDR3 is 13 amino acids long. V was pared by 6 bases and J by 7 bases, with 13 bases between.

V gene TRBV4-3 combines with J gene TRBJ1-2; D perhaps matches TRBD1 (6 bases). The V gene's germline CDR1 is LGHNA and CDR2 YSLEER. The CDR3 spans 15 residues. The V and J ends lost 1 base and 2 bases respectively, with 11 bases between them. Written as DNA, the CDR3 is TGCGCCAGCAGCCAAGTGGGGGCGGGGAACTATGGCTACACCTTC. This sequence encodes CASSQVGAGNYGYTF.

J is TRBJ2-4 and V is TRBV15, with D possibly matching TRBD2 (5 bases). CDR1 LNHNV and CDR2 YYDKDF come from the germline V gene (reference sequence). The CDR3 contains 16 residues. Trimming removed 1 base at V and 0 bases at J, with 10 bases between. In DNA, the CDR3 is TGTGCCACCAGCAGAGTGGCGGGTTTAGCCAAAAACATTCAGTACTTC. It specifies CATSRVAGLAKNIQYF.

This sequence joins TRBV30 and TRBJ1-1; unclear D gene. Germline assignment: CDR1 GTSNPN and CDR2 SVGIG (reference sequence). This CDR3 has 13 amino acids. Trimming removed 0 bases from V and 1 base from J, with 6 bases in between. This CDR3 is CAWSVMRNTEAFF. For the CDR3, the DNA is TGTGCCTGGAGTGTGATGAGGAACACTGAAGCTTTCTTT.

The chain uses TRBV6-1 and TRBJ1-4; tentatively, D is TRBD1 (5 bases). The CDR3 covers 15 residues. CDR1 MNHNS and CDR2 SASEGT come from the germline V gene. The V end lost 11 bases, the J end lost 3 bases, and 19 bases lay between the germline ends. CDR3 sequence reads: CAVGASAESNEKLFF. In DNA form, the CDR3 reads TGTGCCGTAGGGGCCTCCGCGGAATCTAATGAAAAACTGTTTTTT.

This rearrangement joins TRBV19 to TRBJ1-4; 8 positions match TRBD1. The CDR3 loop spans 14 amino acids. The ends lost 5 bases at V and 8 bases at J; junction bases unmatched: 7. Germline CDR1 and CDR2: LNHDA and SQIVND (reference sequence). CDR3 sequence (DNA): TGTGCCAGTAGTCCACAGGGGGATGGGGAAAAACTGTTTTTT. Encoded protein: CASSPQGDGEKLFF.

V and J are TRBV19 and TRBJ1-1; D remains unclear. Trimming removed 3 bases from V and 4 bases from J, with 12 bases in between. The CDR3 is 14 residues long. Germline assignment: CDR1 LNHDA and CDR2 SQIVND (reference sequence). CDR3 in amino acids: CASSIGLQRTEAFF. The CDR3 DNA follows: TGTGCCAGTAGTATCGGACTCCAGCGCACTGAAGCTTTCTTT. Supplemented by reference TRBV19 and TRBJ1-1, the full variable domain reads DGGITQSPKYLFRKEGQNVTLSCEQNLNHDAMYWYRQDPGQGLRLIYYSQIVNDFQKGDIAEGYSVSREKKESFPLTVTSAQKNPTAFYLCASSIGLQRTEAFFGQGTRLTVV.

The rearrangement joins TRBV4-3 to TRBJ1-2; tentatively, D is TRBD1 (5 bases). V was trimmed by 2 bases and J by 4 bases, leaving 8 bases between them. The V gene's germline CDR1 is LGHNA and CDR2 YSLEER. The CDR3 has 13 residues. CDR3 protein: CASSQLRGYGYTF. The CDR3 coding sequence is TGCGCCAGCAGCCAACTTAGGGGCTATGGCTACACCTTC.

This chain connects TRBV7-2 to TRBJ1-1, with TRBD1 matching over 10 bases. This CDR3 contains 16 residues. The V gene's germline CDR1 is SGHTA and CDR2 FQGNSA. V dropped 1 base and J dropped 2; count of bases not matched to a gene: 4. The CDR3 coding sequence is TGTGCCAGCAGCTTAGTCCGGACAGGGGGAAACACTGAAGCTTTCTTT. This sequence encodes CASSLVRTGGNTEAFF.

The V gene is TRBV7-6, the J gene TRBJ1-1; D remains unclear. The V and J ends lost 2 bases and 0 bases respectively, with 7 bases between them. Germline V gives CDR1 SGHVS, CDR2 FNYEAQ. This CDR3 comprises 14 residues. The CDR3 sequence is CASSLSILNTEAFF. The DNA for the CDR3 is TGTGCCAGCAGCTTATCCATACTGAACACTGAAGCTTTCTTT.

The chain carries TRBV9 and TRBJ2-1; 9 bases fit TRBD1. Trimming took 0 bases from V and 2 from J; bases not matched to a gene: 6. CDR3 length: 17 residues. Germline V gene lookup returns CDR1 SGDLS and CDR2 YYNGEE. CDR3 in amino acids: CASSVVGDRAAYNEQFF. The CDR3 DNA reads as TGTGCCAGCAGCGTAGTGGGGGACAGGGCAGCCTACAATGAGCAGTTCTTC. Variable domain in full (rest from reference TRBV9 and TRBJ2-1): DSGVTQTPKHLITATGQRVTLRCSPRSGDLSVYWYQQSLDQGLQFLIQYYNGEERAKGNILERFSAQQFPDLHSELNLSSLELGDSALYFCASSVVGDRAAYNEQFFGPGTRLTVL.

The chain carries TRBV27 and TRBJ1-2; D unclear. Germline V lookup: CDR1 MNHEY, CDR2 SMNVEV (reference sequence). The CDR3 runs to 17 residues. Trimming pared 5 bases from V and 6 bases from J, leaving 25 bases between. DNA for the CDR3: TGTGCCAGCAGTCGAACCTCTCAGGCAAGCCGCCGTGATGGCTACACCTTC. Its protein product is CASSRTSQASRRDGYTF.

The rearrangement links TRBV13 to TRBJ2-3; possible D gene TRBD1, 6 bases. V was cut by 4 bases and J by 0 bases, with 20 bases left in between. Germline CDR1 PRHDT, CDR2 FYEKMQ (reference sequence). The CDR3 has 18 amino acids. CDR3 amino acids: CASSSIGGRGGSTDTQYF. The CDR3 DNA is TGTGCCAGCAGCTCGATTGGGGGTAGAGGGGGAAGCACAGATACGCAGTATTTT. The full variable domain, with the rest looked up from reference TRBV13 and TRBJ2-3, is AAGVIQSPRHLIKEKRETATLKCYPIPRHDTVYWYQQGPGQDPQFLISFYEKMQSDKGSIPDRFSAQQFSDYHSELNMSSLELGDSALYFCASSSIGGRGGSTDTQYFGPGTRLTVL.

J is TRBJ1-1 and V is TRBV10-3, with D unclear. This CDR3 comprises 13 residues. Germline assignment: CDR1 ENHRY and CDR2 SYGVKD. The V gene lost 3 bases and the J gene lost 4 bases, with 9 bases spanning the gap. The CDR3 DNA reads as TGTGCCATCAGTGACCGGGGAGGCACTGAAGCTTTCTTT. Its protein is CAISDRGGTEAFF.

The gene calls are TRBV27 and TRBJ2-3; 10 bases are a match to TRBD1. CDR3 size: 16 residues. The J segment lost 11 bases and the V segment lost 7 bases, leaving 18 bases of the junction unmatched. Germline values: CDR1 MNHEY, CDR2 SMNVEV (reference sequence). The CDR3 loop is CASTARPGQGNIKQYF. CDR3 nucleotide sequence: TGTGCCAGCACCGCCCGACCGGGACAGGGGAATATTAAGCAGTATTTT.

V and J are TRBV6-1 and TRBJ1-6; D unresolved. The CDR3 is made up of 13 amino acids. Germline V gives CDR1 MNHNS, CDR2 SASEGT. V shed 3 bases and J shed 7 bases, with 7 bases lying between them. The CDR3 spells CASSEENNSPLHF. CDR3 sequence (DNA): TGTGCCAGCAGTGAGGAGAACAATTCACCCCTCCACTTT.

DNA for the CDR3: TGTGCCAGCAGCTTATTACGTGGAAACATTCAGTACTTC. Its translation: CASSLLRGNIQYF. The J gene is TRBJ2-4, the V gene TRBV5-4, with D unclear. Germline V gives CDR1 SGHNT, CDR2 YYREEE (reference sequence). V gave up 2 bases and J gave up 6 bases, with 9 bases separating them. The CDR3 consists of 13 residues. The whole variable domain, remainder taken from reference TRBV5-4 and TRBJ2-4, is ETGVTQSPTHLIKTRGQQVTLRCSSQSGHNTVSWYQQALGQGPQFIFQYYREEENGRGNFPPRFSGLQFPNYSSELNVNALELDDSALYLCASSLLRGNIQYFGAGTRLSVL.

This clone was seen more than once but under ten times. The CDR3 DNA sequence: TGTGCCTACGGGACAGGGACTGGGGCCAACGTCCTGACTTTC. Amino acid sequence: CAYGTGTGANVLTF. The gene calls are TRBV2 and TRBJ2-6; TRBD1 aligns across 9 bases. The ends lost 11 bases at V and 2 bases at J; junction bases unmatched: 4. CDR3 length: 14 residues. Per the germline V gene, CDR1 is SNHLY and CDR2 is FYNNEI.

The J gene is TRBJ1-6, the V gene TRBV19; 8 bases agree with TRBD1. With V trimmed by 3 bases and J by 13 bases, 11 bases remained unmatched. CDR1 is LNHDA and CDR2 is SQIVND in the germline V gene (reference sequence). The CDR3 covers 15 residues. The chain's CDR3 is CASSIRDRLGPPLHF. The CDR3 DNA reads TGTGCCAGTAGTATCCGGGACAGGCTCGGGCCCCCCCTCCACTTT.